This T cell receptor beta chain was recorded in a study of T cells of healthy individuals. The length of the CDR3 is 15 residues. Per germline, CDR1 SGHVS and CDR2 FQNEAQ. V lost 1 base, J lost 7 bases, and 13 bases lay in between. TCRdb re-derived calls from the 5' RACE reads in MiXCR, one entry per CDR3 protein. The data show approximately 100,000 distinct CDR3 sequences, approximately 15% seen once. This clonotype was seen repeatedly, ten times or more. The clonotype originates from a human donor in good health. This chain joins TRBV7-8 and TRBJ1-4, with D maybe TRBD1 (5 bases). The DNA of the CDR3 is TGTGCCAGCAGCTTAGGGGGCGGACGGTTTGAAAAACTGTTTTTT. It codes for CASSLGGGRFEKLFF.